A selection of T cell receptor beta chains follows, all from one sample in a study of T cell responses to AZD1222 COVID-19 vaccine. The protocol was immunoSEQ multiplex PCR, while the TCRdb copy is restricted to in-frame clones and leaves out a portion. The sample shows roughly 49,000 clones, about nine tenths of them seen only once. The sample was peripheral blood, taken 28 days after the second AZD1222 dose. The source is an adult who received the AZD1222 COVID-19 vaccine. The CDR3 runs from the conserved cysteine through the conserved F or W. A D gene is named only where the DNA matches it firmly. Size is omitted from some rows. Given values are once, few, many or a class for expanded clones.

NA	NA	TRBJ1-3	TRBV29-1	TGCAGCGTTGAAGAAGCAGGGGCGAGCAGTGCGTATTTT	CSVEEAGASSAYF
NA	NA	TRBJ2-3	TRBV15	TGTGCCACCAGCAGAGATTTGGGAGATACGCAGTATTTT	CATSRDLGDTQYF
NA	NA	TRBJ2-1	TRBV5-4	TGTGCCAGCAGCCCCAGCGGACCCTACAATGAGCAGTTCTTC	CASSPSGPYNEQFF
NA	NA	TRBJ2-2	TRBV11-3	TGTGCCAGCAGCCCCCGAGTGACCGGGGAGCTGTTTTTT	CASSPRVTGELFF
NA	NA	TRBJ2-1	TRBV6-5	TGTGCCAGCAGGGGCAGCGCCCACAATGAGCAGTTCTTC	CASRGSAHNEQFF
NA	NA	TRBJ2-7	TRBV18	TGTGCCAGCTCACCGCAGGGGCTTCCCTCCTACGAGCAGTACTTC	CASSPQGLPSYEQYF
TRBD2	NA	TRBJ2-2	TRBV15	TGTGCCACCAGCACGGGAAGCGGGAGAAACACCGGGGAGCTGTTTTTT	CATSTGSGRNTGELFF
NA	NA	TRBJ1-2	TRBV18	TGTGCCAGCTCACCAAAGGCGGGGGGTGCCTATGGCTACACCTTC	CASSPKAGGAYGYTF
NA	NA	TRBJ1-1	TRBV5-1	TGCGCCAGCAGCTTAGACAGTAACACTGAAGCTTTCTTT	CASSLDSNTEAFF
NA	NA	TRBJ2-1	TRBV5-1	TGCGCCAGCAGCTTGGACGGGAGCACCCACAATGAGCAGTTCTTC	CASSLDGSTHNEQFF
TRBD2	few	TRBJ2-7	TRBV11-2	TGTGCCAGCAGCCGGGGGGGGCGGCAGTACTTC	CASSRGGRQYF
NA	once	TRBJ1-1	TRBV14	TGTGCCAGCAGCCAAGACATAAACACTGAAGCTTTCTTT	CASSQDINTEAFF
NA	NA	TRBJ2-7	TRBV29-1	TGCAGCGTTGAAGGCGGGCAGGCCTACGAGCAGTACTTC	CSVEGGQAYEQYF
NA	NA	TRBJ1-1	TRBV2	TGTGCCTCGCAGGGAGGGTTAACTGAAGCTTTCTTT	CASQGGLTEAFF
TRBD2	NA	TRBJ2-3	TRBV19	TGTGCCAGTAGTCTGGCTAGTCGGACTAGCGGTAGCACAGATACGCAGTATTTT	CASSLASRTSGSTDTQYF
TRBD2	few	TRBJ2-1	TRBV29-1	TGCAGCGTTGAGGTTAGCGGGAGGCGAAATGAGCAGTTCTTC	CSVEVSGRRNEQFF
TRBD2	NA	TRBJ2-3	TRBV30	TGTGCCTGGAGTAAAACTAGCGGGGCCACAGATACGCAGTATTTT	CAWSKTSGATDTQYF
NA	NA	TRBJ1-1	TRBV30	TGTGCCTGGAGGGCAGGGATGAACACTGAAGCTTTCTTT	CAWRAGMNTEAFF
TRBD2	NA	TRBJ2-7	TRBV5-1	TGCGCCAGCAGCCCCGACAGCGGGGTAGAGCAGTACTTC	CASSPDSGVEQYF
TRBD2	NA	TRBJ2-3	TRBV29-1	TGCAGCGTTAGAGCGGGAGTAGATACGCAGTATTTT	CSVRAGVDTQYF
TRBD2	NA	TRBJ2-7	TRBV5-1	TGCGCCAGCGGATCGGGGGGAGCCGGGGGGTACGAGCAGTACTTC	CASGSGGAGGYEQYF
TRBD2	NA	TRBJ2-7	TRBV27	TGTGCCAGCAAAGGGCTAGCGGGGGTCGAGCAGTACTTC	CASKGLAGVEQYF
TRBD2	NA	TRBJ2-1	TRBV4-2	TGTGCCAGCAGCCTCGGACTAGCGGGGCTATACAATGAGCAGTTCTTC	CASSLGLAGLYNEQFF
NA	once	TRBJ2-3	TRBV28	TGTGCCAGCAGTTTATCCTCTGGGGCAGATACGCAGTATTTT	CASSLSSGADTQYF
TRBD1	NA	TRBJ2-5	TRBV7-3	TGTGCCAGCAGCTTATACGGGGACAGACCTCAAGAGACCCAGTACTTC	CASSLYGDRPQETQYF
NA	NA	TRBJ1-3	TRBV3-1/TRBV3-2	TGTGCCAGCAGCCAAAGAGGGGTCTCTGGAAACACCATATATTTT	CASSQRGVSGNTIYF
NA	NA	TRBJ2-7	TRBV5-6	TGTGCCAGCAGCTCGGGGTACTCCTACGAGCAGTACTTC	CASSSGYSYEQYF
NA	NA	TRBJ2-7	TRBV27	TGTGCCAGCAGTTTATTGGCATCGGCTCCCTACGAGCAGTACTTC	CASSLLASAPYEQYF
NA	NA	TRBJ2-3	TRBV29-1	TGCAGCTCAGGGAGTACAGATACGCAGTATTTT	CSSGSTDTQYF
TRBD1	NA	TRBJ1-1	TRBV10-1	TGCGCCAGCAGTGAGTCGGTCGCACAGGGGGCCCCTTTGAACACTGAAGCTTTCTTT	CASSESVAQGAPLNTEAFF
TRBD1	NA	TRBJ2-7	TRBV9	TGTGCCAGCAGCGGCCGGGACAGTCCCTACGAGCAGTACTTC	CASSGRDSPYEQYF
NA	NA	TRBJ1-4	TRBV6-6	TGTGCCACCCAGAAACTTGCAACTAATGAAAAACTGTTTTTT	CATQKLATNEKLFF
TRBD2	once	TRBJ2-1	TRBV4-1	TGCGCCAGCAGCCAAGAGCTCGGACTAGCGGGAGGGGGTGAGCAGTTCTTC	CASSQELGLAGGGEQFF
TRBD2	NA	TRBJ2-5	TRBV24-1	TGTGCCACCAGTGAACGTCGGAGCGGGGCCTATAGCGCCCAGTACTTC	CATSERRSGAYSAQYF
NA	NA	TRBJ2-3	TRBV6-6	TGTGCCAGCAGTTACTCGAGTGCGGGCACAGATACGCAGTATTTT	CASSYSSAGTDTQYF
TRBD1	NA	TRBJ2-3	TRBV24-1	TGTGCCACCAGTGATTCCGGGACAGGGGTAACAGATACGCAGTATTTT	CATSDSGTGVTDTQYF
NA	NA	TRBJ1-3	TRBV27	TGTGCCAGCGCTCGCGGGGGCCACTCTGGAAACACCATATATTTT	CASARGGHSGNTIYF
TRBD2	NA	TRBJ2-1	TRBV19	TGTGCCAGTAGTATAAGGACTAGCGGGAGGCCGGGGAATGAGCAGTTCTTC	CASSIRTSGRPGNEQFF
TRBD1	NA	TRBJ1-6	TRBV5-1	TGCGCCAGCAGCTGGGGGGACAGTGCGGGCTCCTATAATTCACCCCTCCACTTT	CASSWGDSAGSYNSPLHF
NA	NA	TRBJ2-2	TRBV10-3	TGTGCCATCAGTGAACTCCGCGGGACAGTACCCGGGGAGCTGTTTTTT	CAISELRGTVPGELFF
TRBD1	NA	TRBJ1-4	TRBV6-1	TGTGCCAGCAGTGATAAGGGACAGGGCAATGAAAAACTGTTTTTT	CASSDKGQGNEKLFF